The next 12 T cell receptor beta chains were all read from a single sample in a study of blood T cell repertoires in COVID-19. Repertoires were generated with immunoSEQ multiplex PCR, while TCRdb's copy carries only in-frame clones and drops some. The sample consists of 190,000 or so clones, about 91% of them appearing once. Sequenced sample: PBMCs or T cells enriched from blood (not recorded which). The receptors were sampled from a man in his late teens or twenties with acute COVID-19.

This chain links TRBV5-1 with TRBJ1-1; maybe TRBD1 (5 bases). The V gene lost 4 bases and the J gene lost 6 bases, with 16 bases spanning the gap. This CDR3 comprises 14 residues. Germline V gene lookup returns CDR1 SGHRS and CDR2 YFSETQ. In nucleotides, the CDR3 is TGCGCCAGCAGCCCCAGCGGGGGGACGGCTGAAGCTTTCTTT. Translation: CASSPSGGTAEAFF.

The chain has TRBV28 and TRBJ1-1; perhaps TRBD1 as D (5 bases). V was trimmed by 3 bases and J by 3 bases, leaving 14 bases between them. CDR3 length equals 15 residues. Looked up from germline, CDR1 is MDHEN and CDR2 is SYDVKM. The CDR3 loop reads CASSLIRVRDTEAFF. As DNA, the CDR3 is TGTGCCAGCAGTTTGATCAGGGTCAGAGACACTGAAGCTTTCTTT.

V usage is TRBV7-2 and J usage is TRBJ2-5; D uncertain. V was cut by 1 base and J by 7 bases, with 13 bases left in between. Germline V gene sequence: CDR1 SGHTA, CDR2 FQGNSA. CDR3 length equals 14 residues. Here the CDR3 DNA reads TGTGCCAGCAGCTTAGGACACGCAAGAAGGACCCAGTACTTC. It is translated as CASSLGHARRTQYF.

J is TRBJ1-2 and V is TRBV18, with 8 bases identical to TRBD1. The CDR3 is 14 residues long. Germline V gene lookup returns CDR1 KGHSH and CDR2 LQKENI. The V gene end was trimmed by 2 bases and the J gene end by 6 bases; junction bases not matched to a gene: 5. The CDR3 DNA reads TGTGCCAGCTCACCAGACAGGGGATTGAATGGCTACACCTTC. This encodes CASSPDRGLNGYTF.

The V and J genes are TRBV28 and TRBJ2-6, with D tentatively TRBD1 (6 bases). The CDR3 length is 17 residues. Trimming pared 5 bases from V and 0 bases from J, leaving 14 bases between. Germline V gene sequence: CDR1 MDHEN, CDR2 SYDVKM. CDR3 sequence (DNA): TGTGCCAGCAGTCTAACCGGGACACCCTCTGGGGCCAACGTCCTGACTTTC. Amino acids: CASSLTGTPSGANVLTF.

This sequence joins TRBV5-1 and TRBJ1-1, with 10 bases that match TRBD1. The CDR3 loop spans 15 amino acids. Germline lookup yields CDR1 SGHRS and CDR2 YFSETQ. With 4 bases clipped from V and 7 bases from J, the junction kept 10 bases outside the gene matches. CDR3 loop: CASSPTGGVEGEAFF. The CDR3 nucleotides are TGCGCCAGCAGCCCGACAGGGGGCGTAGAAGGTGAAGCTTTCTTT. Based on the CDR3 plus reference TRBV5-1 and TRBJ1-1, the full variable domain is KAGVTQTPRYLIKTRGQQVTLSCSPISGHRSVSWYQQTPGQGLQFLFEYFSETQRNKGNFPGRFSGRQFSNSRSEMNVSTLELGDSALYLCASSPTGGVEGEAFFGQGTRLTVV.

The chain joins TRBV5-4 to TRBJ1-4, with D possibly matching TRBD1 (5 bases). Trimming took 2 bases from V and 10 from J, leaving 15 bases between them. CDR3 length equals 14 residues. From germline, CDR1 is SGHNT and CDR2 YYREEE (reference sequence). The CDR3 reads CASSLFNEQGKLFF. Here the CDR3 DNA reads TGTGCCAGCAGCTTATTTAACGAGCAGGGAAAACTGTTTTTT.

The chain joins TRBV25-1 to TRBJ2-1; 7 bases are shared with TRBD2. The CDR3 sequence is 16 residues long. Germline CDR1 MGHDK, CDR2 SYGVNS. With V trimmed by 1 base and J by 5 bases, 8 bases remained unmatched. The CDR3 protein is CASSESASGPNNEQFF. DNA for the CDR3: TGTGCCAGCAGTGAATCGGCTAGCGGACCGAACAATGAGCAGTTCTTC.

This chain connects TRBV13 to TRBJ2-7; no firm D call. Germline CDR1 reads PRHDT; CDR2 reads FYEKMQ (reference sequence). Trimming left V 5 bases short and J 4 bases short, with 6 bases between. This CDR3 region has 11 residues. CDR3 coding DNA: TGTGCCAGCAGCACGGTTTACGAGCAGTACTTC. Protein: CASSTVYEQYF.

The chain carries TRBV7-8 and TRBJ1-1; 7 bases align to TRBD1. With V trimmed by 5 bases and J by 6 bases, 6 bases remained unmatched. CDR1 is SGHVS and CDR2 is FQNEAQ in the germline V gene. The CDR3 is 13 amino acids. DNA for the CDR3: TGTGCCAGCAGCCTAGGACAGGTCTCTGAAGCTTTCTTT. This encodes CASSLGQVSEAFF. Variable domain in full (rest from reference TRBV7-8 and TRBJ1-1): GAGVSQSPRYKVAKRGQDVALRCDPISGHVSLFWYQQALGQGPEFLTYFQNEAQLDKSGLPSDRFFAERPEGSVSTLKIQRTQQEDSAVYLCASSLGQVSEAFFGQGTRLTVV.

In its sample, this clone was seen once. The gene calls are TRBV30 and TRBJ1-2, with 9 bases aligning to TRBD1. CDR1 and CDR2 (germline): GTSNPN, SVGIG (reference sequence). This CDR3 has 13 residues. The V segment lost 5 bases and the J segment 12 bases; nucleotides outside the gene matches: 13. CDR3 DNA: TGTGCCTGGGACAGGGGGGGACTATGGCTACACACCTTC. This sequence encodes CAWDRGGLWLHTF.

The chain combines TRBV2 with TRBJ1-4; D is ambiguous. CDR3 length: 14 amino acids. Germline V CDR1 and CDR2: SNHLY, FYNNEI. V shed 7 bases and J shed 4 bases, with 13 bases lying between them. The CDR3 DNA reads as TGTGCCAGCATTAGCGAATGGAGTAATGAAAAACTGTTTTTT. Translated: CASISEWSNEKLFF. The entire variable domain, with the rest obtained from reference TRBV2 and TRBJ1-4, is as follows: EPEVTQTPSHQVTQMGQEVILRCVPISNHLYFYWYRQILGQKVEFLVSFYNNEISEKSEIFDDQFSVERPDGSNFTLKIRSTKLEDSAMYFCASISEWSNEKLFFGSGTQLSVL.